Sequencing of this TCR beta chain was carried out in a study of OX40 agonist ivuxolimab in advanced cancers. Overall study context: The dose of intravenous ivuxolimab that patients received every 2 weeks ranged from 0.01 to 10 mg/kg. Three patients, one with hepatocellular carcinoma and two with cutaneous melanoma, achieved partial responses.

Germline V CDR1 and CDR2: LNHDA, SQIVND (reference sequence). CDR3 size: 15 residues. V dropped 1 base and J dropped 4 bases, with 13 bases sitting between them. Peripheral blood came from all dose cohorts at three timepoints. Libraries were prepared by immunoSEQ multiplex PCR; TCRdb keeps only in-frame clonotypes and omits some of them. The sample yields 70,000 to 100,000 clones, less than 90% seen once. Regarding this clone: Its antigen is currently unknown.

Study conclusions and caveats: Blood T cells, both CD4+ and CD8+, expanded clonally by week 6 at 0.1 to 3.0 mg/kg.

The sequencing used CD4+ or CD8+ T cells sorted from blood, collected in a trial of the OX40 agonist ivuxolimab. The origin of this receptor is an adult with an advanced solid tumor such as melanoma, head and neck, liver or kidney cancer. The rearrangement uses TRBV19 and TRBJ1-2; TRBD1 is a possible D gene (5 bases). DNA for the CDR3: TGTGCCAGTAGTATAGCCTCTGACAGCCTCTATGGCTACACCTTC. As protein: CASSIASDSLYGYTF.